What follows are 13 T cell receptor beta chains derived from one specimen sequenced in a study of blood T cell repertoires in COVID-19 (dated by TCRdb to the early 2020s). To prepare the library, the immunoSEQ multiplex PCR assay was applied. TCRdb mirrors the immuneACCESS table, restricted to in-frame sequences. Some clones are absent from its copies; in checked studies, under half trace to an unresolved V gene, and the reason for the others is unknown. This sample holds 200,000 to 250,000 clones; about 85% were observed only once. The ten largest clones add up to 15% to 20% of the sample. Material: peripheral blood. Receptors were obtained from a woman over 75 with active or convalescent COVID-19.

V gene TRBV10-3 combines with J gene TRBJ2-3; 7 bases align to TRBD1. There are 12 residues in the CDR3. From germline, CDR1 is ENHRY and CDR2 SYGVKD. The V and J ends lost 7 bases and 3 bases, in that order; junction bases with no gene match: 1. CDR3: CAIMGQTDTQYF. The CDR3 region has the DNA TGTGCCATCATGGGACAGACAGATACGCAGTATTTT.

The CDR3 reads CANPRQGSQDEKLFF. The DNA for the CDR3 is TGTGCCAACCCAAGACAGGGGAGTCAGGATGAAAAACTGTTTTTT. The V and J genes are TRBV19 and TRBJ1-4; 8 bases line up with TRBD1. With 10 bases clipped from V and 6 bases from J, the junction kept 13 bases outside the gene matches. CDR1 and CDR2 from the germline V gene are LNHDA and SQIVND (reference sequence). The length of the CDR3 is 15 residues.

This clone was counted many times. The chain uses TRBV19 and TRBJ2-2; 11 positions match TRBD1. Trimming at V came to 6 bases and at J to 4 bases, leaving 4 bases not matched to a gene. The germline gives CDR1 LNHDA, CDR2 SQIVND (reference sequence). CDR3 length: 15 amino acids. The CDR3: CASRKDRGPTGELFF. DNA for the CDR3: TGTGCCAGTAGAAAGGACAGGGGGCCCACCGGGGAGCTGTTTTTT.

This chain uses TRBV3-1 (or the pseudogene TRBV3-2) with TRBJ2-5; D possibly corresponds to TRBD2 (5 bases). The germline gives CDR1 LGHDT, CDR2 YNNKEL (reference sequence). CDR3 length: 14 amino acids. Trimming cost V 6 bases and J 0 bases, with 11 bases left between them. This chain's CDR3 is CASSRLSNQETQYF. Written as DNA, the CDR3 is TGTGCCAGCAGTCGACTATCCAACCAAGAGACCCAGTACTTC.

This clone was recorded only once. This rearrangement joins TRBV19 to TRBJ2-7; D uncertain. Trimming pared 4 bases from V and 4 bases from J, leaving 11 bases between. In germline, CDR1 is LNHDA, CDR2 SQIVND (reference sequence). This CDR3 region has 13 residues. The CDR3 DNA follows: TGTGCCAGTAGTAAAAGGAGAGGATACGAGCAGTACTTC. Protein product: CASSKRRGYEQYF. The whole variable domain, remainder taken from reference TRBV19 and TRBJ2-7, is DGGITQSPKYLFRKEGQNVTLSCEQNLNHDAMYWYRQDPGQGLRLIYYSQIVNDFQKGDIAEGYSVSREKKESFPLTVTSAQKNPTAFYLCASSKRRGYEQYFGPGTRLTVT.

This clone was seen a few times. The chain joins TRBV3-1 (or the pseudogene TRBV3-2) to TRBJ1-5; tentative D call: TRBD1 (5 bases). The CDR3 contains 15 residues. The V and J ends lost 0 bases and 6 bases respectively, with 12 bases between them. CDR1 is LGHDT and CDR2 is YNNKEL in the germline V gene (reference sequence). The CDR3 nucleotides are TGTGCCAGCAGCCAAGATTTGGGGGGATTTCAGCCCCAGCATTTT. It codes for CASSQDLGGFQPQHF.

The chain has TRBV29-1 and TRBJ2-7, with 7 bases aligning to TRBD2. V dropped 3 bases and J dropped 3; count of bases not matched to a gene: 11. There are 15 residues in the CDR3. CDR1 is SQVTM and CDR2 is ANQGSEA in the germline V gene. CDR3 coding DNA: TGCAGCGTTGAGTGGTACGGGGGGACGGACTACGAGCAGTACTTC. It specifies CSVEWYGGTDYEQYF.

The chain joins TRBV5-4 to TRBJ1-2; tentative D call: TRBD1 (5 bases). Germline V gene sequence: CDR1 SGHNT, CDR2 YYREEE (reference sequence). V was shortened by 1 base and J by 7 bases, with 11 bases between the two germline ends. The length of the CDR3 is 13 residues. CDR3 DNA: TGTGCCAGCAGCTTGTCCAGGGATCGTGGCTACACCTTC. Translated: CASSLSRDRGYTF.

V usage is TRBV11-2 and J usage is TRBJ2-3; possible D gene TRBD2, 7 bases. This CDR3 is built from 19 residues. Germline lookup yields CDR1 SGHAT and CDR2 FQNNGV. Between the trimmed V and J ends, which lost 7 bases and 4 bases, there was a span of 30 bases. For the CDR3, the DNA is TGTGCCAGCACCCTCCGTCGTTTGGGGGGGGGCCTGGTTGCAGATACGCAGTATTTT. Its protein product is CASTLRRLGGGLVADTQYF.

The V and J genes are TRBV5-4 and TRBJ1-1; D call uncertain. Germline CDR1 is SGHNT and CDR2 is YYREEE (reference sequence). V was clipped by 0 bases and J by 1 base, with 4 bases between them. The CDR3 consists of 13 residues. The CDR3 DNA follows: TGTGCCAGCAGCTTGGCGTCGAACACTGAAGCTTTCTTT. Translating it yields CASSLASNTEAFF.

The chain combines TRBV18 with TRBJ2-3; D perhaps matches TRBD2 (5 bases). From germline, CDR1 is KGHSH and CDR2 LQKENI. CDR3 length equals 14 residues. The V and J ends lost 5 bases and 3 bases respectively, with 12 bases between them. The CDR3 nucleotides read TGTGCCAGCTCATCGATTGGCGGGACAGATACGCAGTATTTT. Protein: CASSSIGGTDTQYF. Full variable domain (missing parts from reference TRBV18 and TRBJ2-3): NAGVMQNPRHLVRRRGQEARLRCSPMKGHSHVYWYRQLPEEGLKFMVYLQKENIIDESGMPKERFSAEFPKEGPSILRIQQVVRGDSAAYFCASSSIGGTDTQYFGPGTRLTVL.

The chain recombines TRBV11-2 with TRBJ1-2; a possible D gene is TRBD1 (6 bases). This CDR3 has 15 residues. CDR1 and CDR2 (germline): SGHAT, FQNNGV. V gave up 0 bases and J gave up 8 bases, with 16 bases separating them. CDR3 region: CASSLDTGFWNGYTF. The CDR3 region has the DNA TGTGCCAGCAGCTTAGACACAGGGTTTTGGAACGGCTACACCTTC.

This clone showed up just once. The V gene is TRBV5-1, the J gene TRBJ2-5; 8 nucleotides align to TRBD1. V gave up 4 bases and J gave up 5 bases; unmatched junction bases: 10. Germline CDR1 is SGHRS and CDR2 is YFSETQ. This CDR3 contains 15 residues. CDR3 in amino acids: CASSVAGQGVETQYF. CDR3 in DNA: TGCGCCAGCAGCGTGGCCGGACAGGGAGTTGAGACCCAGTACTTC. Full variable domain (outside the CDR3, taken from reference TRBV5-1 and TRBJ2-5): KAGVTQTPRYLIKTRGQQVTLSCSPISGHRSVSWYQQTPGQGLQFLFEYFSETQRNKGNFPGRFSGRQFSNSRSEMNVSTLELGDSALYLCASSVAGQGVETQYFGPGTRLLVL.